These 2 T cell receptor beta chains originate from one sample sequenced in a study of blood T cell repertoires in COVID-19. The protocol was immunoSEQ multiplex PCR, while the TCRdb copy is restricted to in-frame clones and leaves out a portion. The sample has more than 300,000 clones; around 90% are singletons. The sample taken for sequencing was peripheral blood. The receptor set was obtained from a man younger than 35 who had recovered from COVID-19.

The chain couples TRBV3-1 (or the pseudogene TRBV3-2) to TRBJ1-3; tentatively, D is TRBD1 (6 bases). Trimming stripped 0 bases from V and 7 bases from J, with 25 bases between. Germline values: CDR1 LGHDT, CDR2 YNNKEL (reference sequence). The CDR3 length is 19 residues. The CDR3 DNA is TGTGCCAGCAGCCAAGATTATCCTCTCACCGGGTCTCAGGGGAACACCATATATTTT. This sequence encodes CASSQDYPLTGSQGNTIYF.

This rearrangement joins TRBV19 to TRBJ1-5; tentative D call: TRBD1 (6 bases). V lost 7 bases to trimming and J lost 7 bases, with 20 bases between them. CDR1 and CDR2 from the germline V gene are LNHDA and SQIVND (reference sequence). The CDR3 contains 15 residues. CDR3 amino acids: CASKGGPANSQPQHF. For the CDR3, the DNA is TGTGCCAGTAAAGGGGGTCCCGCCAATTCGCAGCCCCAGCATTTT.